These 21 T cell receptor beta chains originate from one sample sequenced in a study of blood T cells in healthy people across ages. A second PCR, run for roughly 7 to 12 cycles, used a sample-barcoded 5' primer plus a J-beta primer mix. TCRdb re-called the 5' RACE reads through MiXCR, storing one row per CDR3 protein. The repertoire has fewer than 2,000,000 distinct CDR3 sequences, roughly a third of them found once; the top ten carry about 11%. The specimen sequenced was blood. These receptors all stem from a young woman in good health.

V usage is TRBV20-1 and J usage is TRBJ1-2, with 7 bases identical to TRBD1. Trimming cost V 0 bases and J 4 bases; bases outside gene matches: 8. The CDR3 spans 15 residues. Germline V CDR1 and CDR2: DFQATT, SNEGSKA (reference sequence). The DNA of the CDR3 is TGCAGTGCTAGAGAACGACAGGGTTCCGGCTATGGCTACACCTTC. Its translation is CSARERQGSGYGYTF.

The V call is TRBV20-1, the J call TRBJ2-7; TRBD2 might be the D (5 bases). Trimming took 0 bases from V and 4 from J, leaving 19 bases between them. Germline V gene data show CDR1 as DFQATT and CDR2 as SNEGSKA (reference sequence). CDR3 size: 16 residues. The CDR3 sequence is CSARDRVVGIGYEQYF. The CDR3 nucleotides read TGCAGTGCTAGAGATCGGGTGGTCGGGATAGGGTACGAGCAGTACTTC.

This clonotype was observed a handful of times. The chain is built from TRBV5-1 and TRBJ2-7; TRBD2 agrees at 9 bases. Germline V CDR1 and CDR2: SGHRS, YFSETQ. This CDR3 contains 15 residues. V gave up 4 bases and J gave up 4 bases; unmatched junction bases: 9. CDR3 in amino acids: CASSHKAGGPYEQYF. The CDR3 region has the DNA TGCGCCAGCAGCCACAAAGCGGGAGGACCGTACGAGCAGTACTTC. The full variable domain, completed using reference TRBV5-1 and TRBJ2-7, is KAGVTQTPRYLIKTRGQQVTLSCSPISGHRSVSWYQQTPGQGLQFLFEYFSETQRNKGNFPGRFSGRQFSNSRSEMNVSTLELGDSALYLCASSHKAGGPYEQYFGPGTRLTVT.

V gene TRBV6-6 combines with J gene TRBJ2-1, with D unresolved. This CDR3 region has 14 residues. Trimming stripped 0 bases from V and 8 bases from J, with 11 bases between. Germline CDR1 MNHNY, CDR2 SVGAGI (reference sequence). The CDR3 coding sequence is TGTGCCAGCAGTTACTCGGGGAAGAACGATGAGCAGTTCTTC. Translating gives CASSYSGKNDEQFF.

In this sample, this clonotype turned up a few times. This sequence joins TRBV21-1 and TRBJ2-6. TRBV21-1 is a listed pseudogene. The CDR3 consists of 14 residues. Written as DNA, the CDR3 is TGTGCCAGCAGCCCTCGCCCTGGGGCCAACGTCCTGACTTTC. Protein sequence: CASSPRPGANVLTF.

The chain uses TRBV20-1 and TRBJ1-2; D is perhaps TRBD1 (5 bases). The CDR3 is 16 residues long. CDR1 is DFQATT, CDR2 SNEGSKA, per germline (reference sequence). Trimming took 0 bases from V and 2 from J, leaving 16 bases between them. CDR3 nucleotide sequence: TGCAGTGCTAGAGATACGAGGAAGGGGAGGAACTATGGCTACACCTTC. It yields the protein CSARDTRKGRNYGYTF.

The chain recombines TRBV2 with TRBJ1-2, with 8 bases that match TRBD1. CDR1 and CDR2 (germline): SNHLY, FYNNEI. V dropped 5 bases and J dropped 7; count of bases not matched to a gene: 6. The CDR3 loop spans 13 amino acids. The CDR3 nucleotides read TGTGCCAGCAGTTACAGGGGGACGGGTGGCTACACCTTC. Residues: CASSYRGTGGYTF.

Turning to this clonotype: One base away lies a much larger clone, so this may be a sequencing read error. J is TRBJ2-7 and V is TRBV4-1; 12 bases agree with TRBD2. The CDR3 consists of 15 residues. Germline V gene lookup returns CDR1 MGHRA and CDR2 YSYEKL. CDR3 residues: CASSQRLAGVYEQCF. In DNA, the CDR3 is TGCGCCAGCAGCCAGAGACTAGCGGGGGTCTACGAGCAGTGCTTC.

This clonotype was detected ten times or more. This chain joins TRBV5-5 and TRBJ2-7; no firm D call. From germline, CDR1 is SGHKS and CDR2 YYEKEE (reference sequence). The CDR3 is 13 residues long. The V end was cut by 0 bases, the J end by 6 bases, with 10 bases between. CDR3 amino acids: CASSLGVEGEQYF. CDR3 DNA sequence: TGTGCCAGCAGCTTGGGTGTCGAAGGCGAGCAGTACTTC.

This clonotype showed up many times. The chain links TRBV5-1 to TRBJ2-5; D possibly uses TRBD1 or TRBD2 (5 bases each). Gene TRBJ2-3 matches the end of the DNA better, so the J call may be wrong. The CDR3 is 12 amino acids. Germline V gene lookup returns CDR1 SGHRS and CDR2 YFSETQ. CDR3 protein: CASSRGQGTQYF. CDR3 DNA sequence: TGCGCCAGCAGCCGCGGGCAGGGCACGCAGTATTTT.

The V gene is TRBV6-6, the J gene TRBJ1-1, with 9 nucleotides matching TRBD1. V lost 5 bases, J lost 11 bases, and 9 bases stayed unmatched. CDR3 length: 13 residues. From germline, CDR1 is MNHNY and CDR2 SVGAGI (reference sequence). The CDR3 sequence: CASSPPGQGNAFF. CDR3 sequence (DNA): TGTGCCAGCAGTCCTCCGGGACAGGGAAATGCTTTCTTT.

The chain uses TRBV20-1 and TRBJ2-3; the match to TRBD2 covers 9 bases. Trimming took 5 bases from V and 4 from J; bases not matched to a gene: 7. The V gene's germline CDR1 is DFQATT and CDR2 SNEGSKA (reference sequence). The CDR3 has 14 residues. CDR3 DNA: TGCAGTGCTGGGGTAGCGGGAGCTTCAGATACGCAGTATTTT. Translated: CSAGVAGASDTQYF.

This clonotype was detected a few times. This chain uses TRBV4-2 with TRBJ1-2; 12 nucleotides match TRBD1. The J segment lost 5 bases and the V segment lost 3 bases, leaving 10 bases of the junction unmatched. This CDR3 is 17 amino acids long. Germline CDR1 and CDR2: LGHNA and YNFKEQ. In DNA form, the CDR3 reads TGTGCCAGCAGCCAGACAGTCCCGGGACAGGGGGCGTATGGCTACACCTTC. Its translation: CASSQTVPGQGAYGYTF.

With respect to this clonotype: With a much larger clone just one base away, this may be a read error. V gene TRBV5-1 combines with J gene TRBJ2-3; weak D call: TRBD2 (6 bases). In germline, CDR1 is SGHRS, CDR2 YFSETQ. This CDR3 spans 15 amino acids. The CDR3 is CASSPSGPSTDTRYF. CDR3 DNA: TGCGCCAGCAGCCCCAGCGGGCCTAGCACAGATACGCGGTATTTT.

This clonotype has more than one count but fewer than ten. A much larger clone differs by one base, so this may be a read error. The rearrangement joins TRBV15 to TRBJ1-4, with 10 bases lining up with TRBD1. In germline, CDR1 is LNHNV, CDR2 YYDKDF (reference sequence). This CDR3 has 13 amino acids. The CDR3 is CATSRAGQGKRFF. The CDR3 DNA is TGTGCCACCAGCAGAGCGGGACAGGGGAAACGGTTTTTT.

CDR3 loop: CASSDGAGPSGGIADTQYF. CDR3 bases: TGTGCCAGCAGTGATGGGGCCGGTCCTAGCGGGGGGATCGCAGATACGCAGTATTTT. The rearrangement joins TRBV2 to TRBJ2-3; TRBD2 matches at 11 bases. The CDR3 runs 19 residues. After removal of 3 bases from V and 4 bases from J, the junction contained 15 bases not matched to a gene. From germline, CDR1 is SNHLY and CDR2 FYNNEI.

This clonotype was found a few times. The gene calls are TRBV10-3 and TRBJ2-3; D not resolved. Germline loops: CDR1 ENHRY, CDR2 SYGVKD. V lost 0 bases to trimming and J lost 0 bases, with 4 bases between them. This CDR3 is 14 amino acids long. This CDR3 is CAISESDSTDTQYF. CDR3 DNA sequence: TGTGCCATCAGTGAGTCAGACAGCACAGATACGCAGTATTTT.

J is TRBJ2-5 and V is TRBV10-3; D ambiguous. The V gene's germline CDR1 is ENHRY and CDR2 SYGVKD. The CDR3 has 12 residues. With 6 bases removed from V and 5 bases from J, the gap between germline ends came to 10 bases. For the CDR3, the DNA is TGTGCCATCAGGGACGAAATGGAGACCCAGTACTTC. Protein product: CAIRDEMETQYF.

This clonotype was found many times. The gene calls are TRBV29-1 and TRBJ2-1; D is uncertain. V lost 1 base and J 4 bases, leaving 11 bases between the germline ends. CDR1 and CDR2 from the germline V gene are SQVTM and ANQGSEA. The CDR3 runs 14 residues. CDR3 nucleotide sequence: TGCAGCGTTGAAGGAACAGATTTATACAATGAGCAGTTCTTC. It specifies CSVEGTDLYNEQFF.

This clonotype showed up just a few times. This chain uses TRBV21-1 with TRBJ1-5; TRBD1 was called by the table and not checked on the DNA. TRBV21-1 is flagged as a pseudogene. The CDR3 sequence is 15 residues long. The CDR3 coding sequence is TGTGCCAGCAGCACGGGGGCAGGGGTTGTCCAGCCCCAGCATTTT. Its protein product is CASSTGAGVVQPQHF.

The CDR3 loop reads CASSLADRGIQPQHF. CDR3 nucleotide sequence: TGTGCCAGCAGTTTAGCAGACAGGGGTATCCAGCCCCAGCATTTT. This chain joins TRBV12-3 or TRBV12-4 and TRBJ1-5; TRBD1 matches at 8 bases. V lost 0 bases and J lost 7; bases outside the gene matches: 5. The CDR3 contains 15 residues.